Listed here are 26 T cell receptor beta chains from one sample, sequenced in a study of T cell responses to AZD1222 COVID-19 vaccine. Libraries were prepared by immunoSEQ multiplex PCR; TCRdb keeps only in-frame clonotypes and omits some of them. The profile shows more than 95,000 clones, 90% to 95% of them singletons. The sequencing here drew on peripheral blood, taken on day 0 of AZD1222 vaccination. The receptors shown here come from an adult in good health.

The CDR3 here is CASSPGTGVGTEAFF. DNA of the CDR3: TGTGCCAGCTCACCCGGGACAGGGGTTGGCACTGAAGCTTTCTTT. The rearrangement links TRBV18 to TRBJ1-1, with TRBD1 matching 10 bases. The J segment lost 4 bases and the V segment lost 3 bases, leaving 5 bases of the junction unmatched. The CDR3 has 15 residues. Germline V gene sequence: CDR1 KGHSH, CDR2 LQKENI.

The chain recombines TRBV29-1 with TRBJ2-1; TRBD2 matches 7 bases. The CDR3 totals 15 residues. J gave up 7 bases and V 0 bases, and 9 bases lay outside the gene matches. In germline, CDR1 is SQVTM, CDR2 ANQGSEA. The DNA for the CDR3 is TGCAGCGTTGAAGAATCTGCGGGAGTTCGGAATGAGCAGTTCTTC. It codes for CSVEESAGVRNEQFF.

V is TRBV5-4 and J is TRBJ2-2, with 7 bases matching TRBD2. The CDR3 runs to 14 residues. Germline lookup yields CDR1 SGHNT and CDR2 YYREEE (reference sequence). Germline trimming cut 2 bases from V and 4 bases from J; bases unmatched to any gene: 2. The CDR3, as DNA: TGTGCCAGCAGCTTTTGGGGGGGCACCGGGGAGCTGTTTTTT. Translating gives CASSFWGGTGELFF.

This chain links TRBV18 with TRBJ2-2; no reliable D call. Germline CDR1 KGHSH, CDR2 LQKENI. The CDR3 contains 15 residues. V was cut by 0 bases and J by 1 base, with 6 bases left in between. Written as DNA, the CDR3 is TGTGCCAGCTCACCACCCTTCGGGAACACCGGGGAGCTGTTTTTT. Its protein is CASSPPFGNTGELFF.

There are a few counts of this clone. This chain uses TRBV19 with TRBJ1-3, with a possible D match to TRBD1 (5 bases). The CDR3 has 15 amino acids. CDR1 is LNHDA and CDR2 is SQIVND in the germline V gene (reference sequence). V lost 3 bases and J 0 bases, leaving 9 bases between the germline ends. CDR3 nucleotides: TGTGCCAGTAGTATCGGGGCCCACTCTGGAAACACCATATATTTT. It is translated as CASSIGAHSGNTIYF.

The CDR3 region has the DNA TGTGCCAGCAGCCGGGACAGGGGTAATTCACCCCTCCACTTT. Its protein product is CASSRDRGNSPLHF. The chain employs TRBV27 and TRBJ1-6, with 10 bases matching TRBD1. The CDR3 is made up of 14 amino acids. Germline CDR1 MNHEY, CDR2 SMNVEV (reference sequence). With 6 bases clipped from V and 6 bases from J, the junction kept 2 bases outside the gene matches.

V is TRBV9 and J is TRBJ2-7, with 10 bases matching TRBD2. Germline V lookup: CDR1 SGDLS, CDR2 YYNGEE. V lost 3 bases to trimming and J lost 13 bases; unmatched junction nucleotides: 10. The CDR3 loop spans 13 amino acids. In DNA, the CDR3 is TGTGCCAGCAGCGGGGGGTCAGCGGGAGGGCAATACTTC. Translated: CASSGGSAGGQYF.

V and J are TRBV7-9 and TRBJ2-2; the D gene could be TRBD1 or TRBD2 (6 bases each). The V end lost 5 bases, the J end lost 0 bases, and 13 bases lay between the germline ends. The CDR3 consists of 16 residues. Germline loops: CDR1 SEHNR, CDR2 FQNEAQ (reference sequence). The CDR3: CASSRGLASNTGELFF. The CDR3 region has the DNA TGTGCCAGCAGCCGGGGGCTAGCGTCGAACACCGGGGAGCTGTTTTTT.

The CDR3: CASIRGQTPRSGNTIYF. The CDR3 DNA follows: TGTGCCAGTATACGAGGACAGACACCACGCTCTGGAAACACCATATATTTT. The chain links TRBV19 to TRBJ1-3; D perhaps matches TRBD1 (6 bases). Germline V gives CDR1 LNHDA, CDR2 SQIVND (reference sequence). The ends were cut back, 7 bases at V and 0 bases at J, with 19 bases in the middle. There are 17 residues in the CDR3. Variable domain in full (rest from reference TRBV19 and TRBJ1-3): DGGITQSPKYLFRKEGQNVTLSCEQNLNHDAMYWYRQDPGQGLRLIYYSQIVNDFQKGDIAEGYSVSREKKESFPLTVTSAQKNPTAFYLCASIRGQTPRSGNTIYFGEGSWLTVV.

In its sample, this clone was seen once. This rearrangement joins TRBV19 to TRBJ1-2; TRBD1 agrees at 7 bases. From germline, CDR1 is LNHDA and CDR2 SQIVND (reference sequence). Trimming removed 8 bases from V and 4 bases from J; junction bases left unmatched: 13. The CDR3 is made up of 15 amino acids. Written as DNA, the CDR3 is TGTGCCAGTCAGCGGACAGGCGCCGTGATCTATGGCTACACCTTC. Its translation is CASQRTGAVIYGYTF.

V usage is TRBV7-2 and J usage is TRBJ1-2, with a tentative D call TRBD1 (6 bases). V lost 5 bases to trimming and J lost 5 bases, with 18 bases between them. Germline V CDR1 and CDR2: SGHTA, FQGNSA. The CDR3 is made up of 15 amino acids. In DNA, the CDR3 is TGTGCCAGCAGCCCATACCCCGGACAGTCTTATGGCTACACCTTC. It is translated as CASSPYPGQSYGYTF. Looking up the rest from reference TRBV7-2 and TRBJ1-2 gives the full variable domain: GAGVSQSPSNKVTEKGKDVELRCDPISGHTALYWYRQSLGQGLEFLIYFQGNSAPDKSGLPSDRFSAERTGGSVSTLTIQRTQQEDSAVYLCASSPYPGQSYGYTFGSGTRLTVV.

This sequence joins TRBV28 and TRBJ1-2, with TRBD1 matching over 7 bases. Germline CDR1 MDHEN, CDR2 SYDVKM. The CDR3 covers 14 residues. V shed 7 bases, J shed 4 bases, and the junction held 9 bases outside the gene matches. This CDR3 reads CASIPGGTGYGYTF. The CDR3 nucleotides read TGTGCCAGCATTCCAGGGGGGACCGGCTATGGCTACACCTTC.

The gene calls are TRBV10-3 and TRBJ2-7; 16 nucleotides agree with TRBD2. J lost 5 bases, V lost 0 bases, and 4 bases had no gene match. Germline V CDR1 and CDR2: ENHRY, SYGVKD. This CDR3 comprises 17 residues. The CDR3 nucleotides are TGTGCCATCAGTGAGTCAGGGACTAGCGGGAGGGCCCACGAGCAGTACTTC. Residues: CAISESGTSGRAHEQYF.

The CDR3 is CATSDDNLGQFF. In DNA, the CDR3 is TGTGCCACCAGTGACGACAACCTCGGGCAGTTCTTC. V usage is TRBV24-1 and J usage is TRBJ2-1, with D unclear. Germline lookup yields CDR1 KGHDR and CDR2 SFDVKD. The length of the CDR3 is 12 residues. V lost 4 bases to trimming and J lost 12 bases, with 12 bases between them.

Concerning this clone: An end of the junction does not agree with germline; a read error may underlie this. The CDR3 loop is CASSLDVRGGVF. CDR3 nucleotide sequence: TGTGCCAGCAGTTTGGACGTACGCGGTGGGGTCTTT. This chain uses TRBV28 with TRBJ1-1; D gene uncertain. The germline V gene has CDR1 MDHEN and CDR2 SYDVKM. The CDR3 sequence is 12 residues long.

The V gene is TRBV27, the J gene TRBJ2-1; 8 bases map to TRBD2. V trimming: 2 bases; J trimming: 2 bases; junction bases outside the gene matches: 2. There are 15 residues in the CDR3. Germline lookup yields CDR1 MNHEY and CDR2 SMNVEV (reference sequence). CDR3 in amino acids: CASSLAGGTYNEQFF. In nucleotides, the CDR3 is TGTGCCAGCAGTTTAGCGGGAGGAACCTACAATGAGCAGTTCTTC.

CDR3 loop: CASSGGGSFSYEQYF. The CDR3 region has the DNA TGTGCCAGCTCCGGGGGCGGGAGCTTCTCCTACGAGCAGTACTTC. The J gene is TRBJ2-7, the V gene TRBV18; tentative D call: TRBD2 (7 bases). The CDR3 has 15 residues. CDR1 KGHSH and CDR2 LQKENI come from the germline V gene. The V end was cut by 6 bases, the J end by 0 bases, with 15 bases between.

The chain couples TRBV6-5 to TRBJ1-1; D is unresolved. V lost 6 bases, J lost 8 bases, and 13 bases lay in between. Germline CDR1 MNHEY, CDR2 SVGAGI. The CDR3 sequence is 12 residues long. The CDR3 loop is CASRGHGGEAFF. In DNA form, the CDR3 reads TGTGCCAGCAGAGGCCACGGTGGGGAAGCTTTCTTT.

This clone showed up just a few times. The V gene is TRBV19, the J gene TRBJ1-1; D not certain. Germline V gene data show CDR1 as LNHDA and CDR2 as SQIVND (reference sequence). The CDR3 length is 15 residues. Trimming left V 0 bases short and J 6 bases short, with 14 bases between. DNA of the CDR3: TGTGCCAGTAGTATAGATATTTCTCTTGGGGCTGAAGCTTTCTTT. Its protein is CASSIDISLGAEAFF.

The chain is built from TRBV11-1 and TRBJ2-3; D not certain. This CDR3 spans 14 amino acids. The V and J ends lost 4 bases and 2 bases respectively, with 10 bases between them. The germline CDR1 and CDR2 sequences are SGHAT and FQDESV (reference sequence). Here the CDR3 reads CASSSGGDTDTQYF. The CDR3 bases are TGTGCCAGCAGCTCAGGTGGCGACACAGATACGCAGTATTTT.

CDR3 in amino acids: CASSPTRLAGYNEQFF. The CDR3 DNA reads TGTGCCAGCAGCCCAACGCGACTAGCGGGATACAATGAGCAGTTCTTC. The gene calls are TRBV21-1 and TRBJ2-1; no check of the table's D call, TRBD2, against the DNA was made. TRBV21-1 is a known pseudogene. The CDR3 has 16 residues.

This chain joins TRBV7-2 and TRBJ2-7; perhaps TRBD2 as D (6 bases). Between the trimmed V and J ends, which lost 1 base and 6 bases, there was a span of 13 bases. This CDR3 has 14 residues. Germline assignment: CDR1 SGHTA and CDR2 FQGNSA. The CDR3 loop reads CASSLGLETSEQYF. CDR3 bases: TGTGCCAGCAGCTTAGGACTAGAGACAAGCGAGCAGTACTTC. The full variable domain, completed using reference TRBV7-2 and TRBJ2-7, is GAGVSQSPSNKVTEKGKDVELRCDPISGHTALYWYRQSLGQGLEFLIYFQGNSAPDKSGLPSDRFSAERTGGSVSTLTIQRTQQEDSAVYLCASSLGLETSEQYFGPGTRLTVT.

The V and J genes are TRBV27 and TRBJ1-1; no clear D. The CDR3 spans 12 residues. Between the trimmed V and J ends, which lost 10 bases and 2 bases, there was a span of 11 bases. Germline CDR1 MNHEY, CDR2 SMNVEV (reference sequence). The CDR3 DNA reads as TGTGCCACCGGCAGAATTAACACTGAAGCTTTCTTT. Protein sequence: CATGRINTEAFF.

J is TRBJ2-5 and V is TRBV28; TRBD2 is a possible D gene (6 bases). The CDR3 spans 14 residues. Germline V gene sequence: CDR1 MDHEN, CDR2 SYDVKM. V was shortened by 5 bases and J by 6 bases, with 16 bases between the two germline ends. The CDR3 DNA reads TGTGCCAGCAGTCCTTGGACTCGGGAGAAGACCCAGTACTTC. Translation gives CASSPWTREKTQYF. Using reference TRBV28 and TRBJ2-5 for the parts outside the CDR3, the full variable domain is DVKVTQSSRYLVKRTGEKVFLECVQDMDHENMFWYRQDPGLGLRLIYFSYDVKMKEKGDIPEGYSVSREKKERFSLILESASTNQTSMYLCASSPWTREKTQYFGPGTRLLVL.

The chain is built from TRBV6-5 and TRBJ2-7; 10 positions match TRBD1. With V trimmed by 6 bases and J by 2 bases, 4 bases remained unmatched. CDR3 length: 14 residues. Germline V gene lookup returns CDR1 MNHEY and CDR2 SVGAGI. CDR3 nucleotide sequence: TGTGCCAGCAGATCCGGGACAGGGGCCTACGAGCAGTACTTC. This codes for CASRSGTGAYEQYF.

This chain connects TRBV6-2 or TRBV6-3 to TRBJ1-1; D gene ambiguous. The CDR3 contains 13 residues. The germline V and J ends were trimmed by 2 bases and 1 base, with 5 bases remaining between them. The germline V gene has CDR1 MNHEY and CDR2 SVGEGT. The CDR3 spells CASSYKSNTEAFF. Here the CDR3 DNA reads TGTGCCAGCAGTTACAAATCGAACACTGAAGCTTTCTTT.